This note documents a single TCR beta chain sequence. Its antigen is not identified. RNA extraction was followed by reverse transcription into cDNA, which acted as the sequencing template. Sequencing used immunoSEQ multiplex PCR; TCRdb keeps in-frame clones, though not all of them. Of 150,000 to 200,000 clones listed, around 58% are singletons. These data belong to a study of CD8+ T cells in alopecia areata. The overall study: Tofacitinib administration to treated patients was oral, at 5 to 10 mg twice daily.

CDR1 is GTSNPN and CDR2 is SVGIG in the germline V gene (reference sequence). The CDR3 has 15 amino acids. The ends were cut back, 0 bases at V and 3 bases at J, with 14 bases in the middle. Specified treatment: oral pan-JAK inhibitor, 5-10 mg twice daily. Study-wide findings and caveats: Alopecia totalis/universalis scalp especially showed more expanded CD8+ clones than normal scalp. The link between baseline CD8+ expansion and response remains uncertain with one nonresponder. Besides other cells, scalp samples also yield sequences of resident alphabeta T cells from normal skin.

The sequences come from CD4+ T cells sorted from blood, collected between weeks 55 and 65, from a patient treated with tofacitinib. This chain uses TRBV30 with TRBJ1-2; D unclear. This clonotype was sampled from a human donor with alopecia areata. CDR3: CAWSVSGADHYGYTF. As DNA, the CDR3 is TGTGCCTGGAGTGTCTCCGGAGCCGACCACTATGGCTACACCTTC.